This TCR beta chain was sequenced for a study of T cells expressing NK-cell markers. Study summary: HCMV serostatus: most of the eight sequenced donors positive, one negative. General study points: Several donors likewise had their CD3+CD56-NKG2C+ fraction led by these clonotypes.

No DNA is given; TCRdb re-called the 5' RACE reads and lists each CDR3 protein once. The table lists fewer than 300,000 distinct CDR3 sequences. Concerning this clonotype itself: Antigen unknown.

Germline V gives CDR1 MNHEY, CDR2 SMNVEV (reference sequence). The CDR3 runs 13 residues. The origin of this receptor is a woman aged 18-70 years in good health. The sequencing sample was made of blood T cells: a sorted CD56 or NKG2C T cell subset, CD4+ or CD8+ T cells, or bulk PBMC T cells (not recorded which). The chain employs TRBV27 and TRBJ1-2; with no DNA, the TCRdb D assignment of TRBD1 cannot be verified. CDR3 amino acids: CASSFSGGPGYTF.